This entry features one T cell receptor beta chain sequence. The antigen is undetermined. The CDR3 spans 14 residues. The method was immunoSEQ multiplex PCR; TCRdb's version includes in-frame clones alone and lacks a portion of them. The table includes approximately 79,000 clones, approximately 91% detected once. The data originate from a study of T cell responses to AZD1222 COVID-19 vaccine. Study-wide background: Second doses were pooled across both intervals (about 4 or about 12 weeks). General study results and limits: Among vaccine-associated CD4 TCRs, coverage spanned spike, with dominance at 160-218 and 743-854. Vaccination with two AZD1222 doses was followed by a rise in Spike-specific TCR breadth and depth.

The rearrangement joins TRBV12-2 to TRBJ2-7; whether TRBD2, the table's D call, matches the DNA was not checked. TRBV12-2 is given as a pseudogene. Sequencing was performed on peripheral blood, taken on day 0 of AZD1222 vaccination. The receptor was derived from an adult in good health. CDR3 DNA sequence: TGTGCAAGTCGCTTAGAGCGTGGTTCCTACGAGCAGTACTTC. Residues: CASRLERGSYEQYF.